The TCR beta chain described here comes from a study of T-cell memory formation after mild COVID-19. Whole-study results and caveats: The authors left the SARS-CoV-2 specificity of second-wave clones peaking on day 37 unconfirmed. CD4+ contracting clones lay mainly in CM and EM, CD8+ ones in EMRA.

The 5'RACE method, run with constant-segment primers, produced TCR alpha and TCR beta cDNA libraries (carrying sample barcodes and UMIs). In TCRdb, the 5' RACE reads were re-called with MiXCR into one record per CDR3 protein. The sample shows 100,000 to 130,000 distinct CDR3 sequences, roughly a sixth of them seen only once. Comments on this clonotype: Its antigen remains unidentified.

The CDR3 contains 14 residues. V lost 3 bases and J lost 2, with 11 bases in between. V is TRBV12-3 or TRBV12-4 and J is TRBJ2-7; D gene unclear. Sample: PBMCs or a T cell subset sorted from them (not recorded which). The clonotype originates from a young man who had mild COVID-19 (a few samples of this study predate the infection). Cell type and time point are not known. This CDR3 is CASSFRVYPYEQYF. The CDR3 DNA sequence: TGTGCCAGCAGTTTTAGGGTTTACCCCTACGAGCAGTACTTC.